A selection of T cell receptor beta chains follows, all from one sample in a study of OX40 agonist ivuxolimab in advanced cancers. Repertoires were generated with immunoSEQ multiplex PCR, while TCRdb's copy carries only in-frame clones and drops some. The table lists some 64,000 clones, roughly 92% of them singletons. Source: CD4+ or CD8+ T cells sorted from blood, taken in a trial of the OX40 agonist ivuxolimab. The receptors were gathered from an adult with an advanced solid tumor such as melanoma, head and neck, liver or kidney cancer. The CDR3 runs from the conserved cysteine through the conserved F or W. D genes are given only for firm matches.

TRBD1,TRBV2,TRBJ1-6,CASIQDRAGDSPLHF,TGTGCCAGCATTCAGGACAGGGCCGGGGATTCACCCCTCCACTTT
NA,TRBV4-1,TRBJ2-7,CASSQFETGTLSYEQYF,TGCGCCAGCAGCCAATTTGAAACAGGGACCCTCTCCTACGAGCAGTACTTC
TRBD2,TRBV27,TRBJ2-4,CASRSTSGGASENIQYF,TGTGCCAGCAGATCCACTAGCGGGGGGGCCTCGGAAAACATTCAGTACTTC
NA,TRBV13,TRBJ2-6,CASIDRDKQYSGANVLTF,TGTGCCAGCATCGACCGGGACAAACAATACTCTGGGGCCAACGTCCTGACTTTC
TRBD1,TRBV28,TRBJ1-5,CASSGQGFNNQPQHF,TGTGCCAGCAGCGGACAGGGGTTCAACAATCAGCCCCAGCATTTT
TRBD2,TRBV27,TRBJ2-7,CASRIGLAGGPNYEQYF,TGTGCCAGCAGGATAGGACTAGCGGGGGGGCCCAACTACGAGCAGTACTTC
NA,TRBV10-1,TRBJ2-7,CASSEQGYEQYF,TGCGCCAGCAGTGAACAGGGCTACGAGCAGTACTTC
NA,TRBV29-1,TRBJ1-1,CSVEMDNQNTEAFF,TGCAGCGTTGAAATGGATAATCAAAACACTGAAGCTTTCTTT
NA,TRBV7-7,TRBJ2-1,CASSSGTYNEQFF,TGTGCTAGCAGCTCCGGGACTTACAATGAGCAGTTCTTC
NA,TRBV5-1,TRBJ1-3,CASSPDLHPGNTIYF,TGCGCCAGCAGCCCGGACCTCCATCCTGGAAACACCATATATTTT
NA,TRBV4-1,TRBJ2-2,CASMGQNTGELFF,TGCGCCAGCATGGGACAGAACACCGGGGAGCTGTTTTTT